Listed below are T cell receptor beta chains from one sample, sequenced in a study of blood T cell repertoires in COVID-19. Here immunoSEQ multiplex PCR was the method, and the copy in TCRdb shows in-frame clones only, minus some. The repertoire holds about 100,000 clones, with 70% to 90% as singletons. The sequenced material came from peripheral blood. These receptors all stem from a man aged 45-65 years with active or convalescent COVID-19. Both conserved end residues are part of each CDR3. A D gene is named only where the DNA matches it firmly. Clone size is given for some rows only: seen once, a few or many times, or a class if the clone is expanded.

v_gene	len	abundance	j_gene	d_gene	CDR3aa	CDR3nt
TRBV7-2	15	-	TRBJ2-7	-	CASSSSGTPAHEQYF	TGTGCCAGCAGCTCATCCGGGACACCTGCACACGAGCAGTACTTC
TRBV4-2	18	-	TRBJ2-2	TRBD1	CASSPRDRGGLNTGELFF	TGTGCCAGCAGTCCCCGGGACAGGGGAGGTCTGAACACCGGGGAGCTGTTTTTT
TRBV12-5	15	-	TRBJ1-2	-	CASGLAGGLIYGYTF	TGTGCTAGTGGCTTGGCGGGGGGCCTGATCTATGGCTACACCTTC
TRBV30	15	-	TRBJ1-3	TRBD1	CAWRFSTGSGNTIYF	TGTGCCTGGAGATTCTCGACAGGGTCCGGAAACACCATATATTTT
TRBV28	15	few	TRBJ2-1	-	CASRGGRASYNEQFF	TGTGCCAGCAGGGGGGGAAGGGCCTCCTACAATGAGCAGTTCTTC
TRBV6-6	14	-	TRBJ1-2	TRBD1	CATFTGGGNYGYTF	TGTGCCACATTCACAGGGGGGGGCAACTATGGCTACACCTTC
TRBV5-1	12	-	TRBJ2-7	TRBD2	CASSRGSHEQYF	TGCGCCAGCAGCCGCGGGAGCCACGAGCAGTACTTC
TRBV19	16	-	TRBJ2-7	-	CASSSPRDTSSDEQYF	TGTGCCAGCTCCTCGCCCCGGGACACTTCTTCCGACGAGCAGTACTTC
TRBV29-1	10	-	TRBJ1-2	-	CSTLVDGYTF	TGCAGCACTCTCGTGGATGGCTACACCTTC
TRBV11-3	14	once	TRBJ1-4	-	CASSFDRNNEKLFF	TGTGCCAGCAGCTTTGACAGGAATAATGAAAAACTGTTTTTT
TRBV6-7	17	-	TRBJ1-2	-	CASSYSREKGRRYGYTF	TGTGCCAGCAGTTACTCCAGGGAAAAAGGGAGGCGCTATGGCTACACCTTC
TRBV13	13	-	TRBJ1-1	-	CASSLQGGTEAFF	TGTGCCAGCAGCTTACAGGGCGGCACTGAAGCTTTCTTT
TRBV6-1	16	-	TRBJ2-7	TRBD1	CASSEELGQGAYEQYF	TGTGCCAGCAGTGAAGAACTGGGACAGGGGGCTTACGAGCAGTACTTC
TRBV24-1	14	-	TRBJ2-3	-	CATSDTIEVDTQYF	TGTGCCACCAGTGATACGATCGAGGTAGATACGCAGTATTTT
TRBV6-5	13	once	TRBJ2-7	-	CASSYRQSYEQYF	TGTGCCAGCAGTTACCGACAGTCCTACGAGCAGTACTTC
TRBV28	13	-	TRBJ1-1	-	CASASGASTEAFF	TGTGCCAGCGCATCTGGAGCGAGCACTGAAGCTTTCTTT
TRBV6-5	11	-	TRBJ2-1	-	CASRDIHEQFF	TGTGCCAGCAGAGACATCCATGAGCAGTTCTTC
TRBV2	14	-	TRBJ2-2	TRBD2	CASSLGLAAGELFF	TGTGCCAGCAGTCTCGGACTAGCGGCCGGGGAGCTGTTTTTT
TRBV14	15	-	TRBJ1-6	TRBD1	CASSQRRTGNSPLHF	TGTGCCAGCAGCCAAAGGCGGACAGGGAATTCACCCCTCCACTTT
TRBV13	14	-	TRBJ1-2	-	CASSPRGERFGYTF	TGTGCCAGCAGCCCCCGGGGGGAGAGGTTCGGCTACACCTTC
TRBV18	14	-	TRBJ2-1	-	CASSPTEAHNEQFF	TGTGCCAGCTCACCAACTGAGGCCCACAATGAGCAGTTCTTC
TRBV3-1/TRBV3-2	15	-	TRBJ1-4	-	CASSRPGGTNEKLFF	TGTGCCAGCAGCCGCCCCGGCGGCACTAATGAAAAACTGTTTTTT
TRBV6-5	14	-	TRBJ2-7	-	CASSYSTRGYEQYF	TGTGCCAGCAGTTACTCGACTCGGGGGTACGAGCAGTACTTC
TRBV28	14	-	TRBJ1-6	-	CASNGGSYNSPLHF	TGTGCCAGCAATGGGGGCAGCTATAATTCACCCCTCCACTTT
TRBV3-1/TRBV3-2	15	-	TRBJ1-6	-	CASSQEGALNSPLHF	TGTGCCAGCAGCCAAGAAGGGGCCTTAAATTCACCCCTCCACTTT
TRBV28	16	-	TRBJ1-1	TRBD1	CASRNSGGRGSTEAFF	TGTGCCAGCCGTAACTCAGGGGGCCGAGGAAGCACTGAAGCTTTCTTT
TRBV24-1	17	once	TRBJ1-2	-	CATSDSSTGTRALGYTF	TGTGCCACCAGTGACAGCTCCACCGGGACAAGGGCCCTTGGCTACACCTTC
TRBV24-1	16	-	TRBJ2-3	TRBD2	CATSDSTSGSSDTQYF	TGTGCCACCAGTGATTCCACTAGCGGGAGTTCGGATACGCAGTATTTT
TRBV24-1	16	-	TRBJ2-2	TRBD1	CATSDSGTGNTGELFF	TGTGCCACCAGTGATTCCGGGACAGGGAACACCGGGGAGCTGTTTTTT
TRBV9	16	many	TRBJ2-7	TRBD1	CASSVEGQGSSYEQYF	TGTGCCAGCAGCGTAGAGGGACAGGGGAGCTCCTACGAGCAGTACTTC
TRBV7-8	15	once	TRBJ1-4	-	CASSLGQLPNEKLFF	TGTGCCAGCAGCCTCGGACAGCTGCCTAATGAAAAACTGTTTTTT
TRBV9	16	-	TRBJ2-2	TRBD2	CASSVLAGGPAGELFF	TGTGCCAGCAGCGTACTAGCGGGAGGGCCCGCCGGGGAGCTGTTTTTT
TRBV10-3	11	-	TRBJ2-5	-	CAIMIEETQYF	TGTGCCATCATGATAGAGGAGACCCAGTACTTC
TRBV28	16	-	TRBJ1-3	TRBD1	CASSFPQGALRNTIYF	TGTGCCAGCAGTTTCCCCCAGGGGGCTTTACGGAACACCATATATTTT
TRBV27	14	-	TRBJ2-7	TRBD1	CASSSSDRGNEQYF	TGTGCCAGCAGTTCCTCCGACAGGGGGAACGAGCAGTACTTC
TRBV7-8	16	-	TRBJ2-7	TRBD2	CASSLGGSGSGDEQYF	TGTGCCAGCAGCTTAGGAGGAAGCGGGAGTGGCGACGAGCAGTACTTC
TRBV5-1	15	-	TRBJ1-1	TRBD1	CASSRAGTGATEAFF	TGCGCCAGCAGCCGGGCCGGGACAGGGGCCACTGAAGCTTTCTTT
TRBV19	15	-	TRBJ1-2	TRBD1	CASSIAGTGTLGYTF	TGTGCCAGTAGTATAGCGGGGACAGGGACGCTCGGCTACACCTTC
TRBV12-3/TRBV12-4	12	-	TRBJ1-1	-	CASSFRSTEAFF	TGTGCCAGCAGTTTCAGAAGCACTGAAGCTTTCTTT
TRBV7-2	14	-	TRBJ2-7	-	CASSSLMASYEQYF	TGTGCCAGCAGCTCCCTGATGGCTTCTTACGAGCAGTACTTC
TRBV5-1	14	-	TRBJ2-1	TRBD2	CASSSGGSNNEQFF	TGCGCCAGCAGCTCTGGCGGGAGTAACAATGAGCAGTTCTTC
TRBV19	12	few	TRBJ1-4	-	CASSPGGEKLFF	TGTGCCAGCTCGCCGGGGGGGGAAAAACTGTTTTTT
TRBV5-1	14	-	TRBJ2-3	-	CASTELRSTDTQYF	TGCGCCAGCACGGAACTCAGGAGCACAGATACGCAGTATTTT
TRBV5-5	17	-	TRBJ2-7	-	CASSRGANPTITYEQYF	TGTGCCAGCAGCCGGGGGGCGAACCCCACTATCACCTACGAGCAGTACTTC
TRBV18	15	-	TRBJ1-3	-	CASSPPGRAGNTIYF	TGTGCCAGCTCACCACCGGGGAGGGCTGGAAACACCATATATTTT
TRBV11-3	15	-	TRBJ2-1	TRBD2	CASSLGTSSYNEQFF	TGTGCCAGCAGCTTAGGGACTAGCAGTTACAATGAGCAGTTCTTC
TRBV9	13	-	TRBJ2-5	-	CASSATPQETQYF	TGTGCCAGCAGCGCTACTCCCCAAGAGACCCAGTACTTC
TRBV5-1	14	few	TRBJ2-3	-	CASSFQGYTDTQYF	TGCGCCAGCAGCTTTCAGGGATATACAGATACGCAGTATTTT
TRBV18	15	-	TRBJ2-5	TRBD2	CASSRLAGAQETQYF	TGTGCCAGCTCACGACTAGCGGGAGCCCAAGAGACCCAGTACTTC
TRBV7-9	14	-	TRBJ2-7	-	CASSPEGSSYEQYF	TGTGCCAGCAGCCCCGAGGGCAGTAGTTACGAGCAGTACTTC
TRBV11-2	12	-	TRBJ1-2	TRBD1	CASSFQGEGYTF	TGTGCCAGCAGCTTCCAGGGGGAGGGCTACACCTTC
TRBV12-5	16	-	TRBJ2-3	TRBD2	CASAPGLALTTDTQYF	TGTGCTAGTGCTCCGGGACTAGCGCTCACCACAGATACGCAGTATTTT
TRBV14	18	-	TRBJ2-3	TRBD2	CASSQDLLQREIRDTQYF	TGTGCCAGCAGCCAAGATTTACTCCAGCGGGAGATCCGAGATACGCAGTATTTT
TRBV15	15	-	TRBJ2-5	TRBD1	CATSREGRGLETQYF	TGTGCCACCAGCAGAGAGGGAAGGGGGCTGGAGACCCAGTACTTC